This passage covers 32 T cell receptor beta chains from one sample sequenced in a study of T cell repertoires in cytomegalovirus infection. TCRdb re-called the reads with MiXCR, one entry per CDR3 protein. The repertoire includes fewer than 550,000 distinct CDR3 sequences, approximately 25% of them detected once, and approximately 13% sits in the top ten. The sample taken for sequencing was PBMCs. These receptors were taken from a human donor in good health (CMV status not recorded). Some clones in this sample may be carry-over from other donors' samples.

V gene TRBV5-1 combines with J gene TRBJ2-7; 10 bases match TRBD2. CDR1 is SGHRS, CDR2 YFSETQ, per germline. This CDR3 comprises 15 residues. After removal of 3 bases from V and 9 bases from J, the junction contained 12 bases not matched to a gene. The CDR3 reads CASSSGLADGTVQYF. CDR3 in DNA: TGCGCCAGCAGCTCCGGACTAGCGGACGGTACGGTGCAGTACTTC.

This clonotype occurred many times. This rearrangement joins TRBV7-2 to TRBJ1-5; D unresolved. CDR1 is SGHTA and CDR2 is FQGNSA in the germline V gene. The CDR3 contains 15 residues. Trimming stripped 7 bases from V and 10 bases from J, with 23 bases between. The CDR3 DNA reads as TGTGCCAGCACCCCCCGATTCACCTTTGATGTTCCCCAGCATTTT. This encodes CASTPRFTFDVPQHF.

In its sample, this clonotype is medium-sized (0.01 to 0.1%). The chain recombines TRBV7-2 with TRBJ2-2; D remains ambiguous. The CDR3 runs 13 residues. Germline CDR1 reads SGHTA; CDR2 reads FQGNSA. The ends were cut back, 6 bases at V and 0 bases at J, with 5 bases in the middle. CDR3 bases: TGTGCCAGCAGTTTCGCGAACACCGGGGAGCTGTTTTTT. This codes for CASSFANTGELFF. The whole variable domain, filled in from reference TRBV7-2 and TRBJ2-2, reads GAGVSQSPSNKVTEKGKDVELRCDPISGHTALYWYRQSLGQGLEFLIYFQGNSAPDKSGLPSDRFSAERTGGSVSTLTIQRTQQEDSAVYLCASSFANTGELFFGEGSRLTVL.

This clonotype has only a few counts. V gene TRBV7-9 combines with J gene TRBJ2-5; 8 bases align to TRBD2. Germline V lookup: CDR1 SEHNR, CDR2 FQNEAQ (reference sequence). The V and J ends lost 5 bases and 5 bases, in that order; junction bases with no gene match: 13. The CDR3 has 16 amino acids. DNA for the CDR3: TGTGCCAGCAGCACAGGACTAGCCGAAAAGAGGGAGACCCAGTACTTC. This sequence encodes CASSTGLAEKRETQYF.

This clonotype was observed a few times. The V and J genes are TRBV12-3 or TRBV12-4 and TRBJ2-1; 7 nucleotides align to TRBD1. The CDR3 has 15 amino acids. V lost 5 bases and J lost 4; bases outside the gene matches: 8. Written as DNA, the CDR3 is TGTGCCAGCAGTCCAAGATCGGGACAGTACAATGAGCAGTTCTTC. Translating it yields CASSPRSGQYNEQFF.

In this sample, this clonotype turned up many times. The chain has TRBV7-8 and TRBJ1-5, with 8 nucleotides matching TRBD1. Trimming took 5 bases from V and 0 from J; bases not matched to a gene: 6. The germline V gene encodes CDR1 SGHVS and CDR2 FQNEAQ. The CDR3 spans 16 residues. The DNA of the CDR3 is TGTGCCAGCAGCCCATCGGACAGGGTTAGCAATCAGCCCCAGCATTTT. As protein: CASSPSDRVSNQPQHF.

The chain uses TRBV7-2 and TRBJ2-3; tentative D call: TRBD1 (7 bases). The germline V gene has CDR1 SGHTA and CDR2 FQGNSA. The germline V and J ends were trimmed by 1 base and 4 bases, with 15 bases remaining between them. The CDR3 runs 16 residues. The CDR3 sequence is CASSLETGRGADTQYF. CDR3 nucleotides: TGTGCCAGCAGCTTAGAGACAGGGCGGGGCGCAGATACGCAGTATTTT. The whole variable domain, remainder taken from reference TRBV7-2 and TRBJ2-3, is GAGVSQSPSNKVTEKGKDVELRCDPISGHTALYWYRQSLGQGLEFLIYFQGNSAPDKSGLPSDRFSAERTGGSVSTLTIQRTQQEDSAVYLCASSLETGRGADTQYFGPGTRLTVL.

This chain links TRBV29-1 with TRBJ1-2; tentatively, D is TRBD1 (5 bases). CDR3 length equals 12 residues. Per the germline V gene, CDR1 is SQVTM and CDR2 is ANQGSEA. The V and J ends lost 2 bases and 2 bases respectively, with 6 bases between them. This chain's CDR3 is CSVESGNYGYTF. The CDR3 DNA is TGCAGCGTTGAATCAGGGAACTATGGCTACACCTTC.

DNA for the CDR3: TGTGCCAGCAGTTTCCCGGGACTAGCGGACAATGAGCAGTTCTTC. Protein sequence: CASSFPGLADNEQFF. This chain links TRBV6-4 with TRBJ2-1, with 11 bases fitting TRBD2. The CDR3 sequence is 15 residues long. Losses at the gene ends were 5 bases for V and 5 bases for J; bases not matched to a gene: 5. The germline V gene encodes CDR1 MRHNA and CDR2 SNTAGT.

The CDR3 region is CASSRDAWGETQYF. As DNA, the CDR3 is TGTGCCAGCAGTCGGGACGCCTGGGGAGAGACCCAGTACTTC. The chain links TRBV6-2 or TRBV6-3 to TRBJ2-5, with D tentatively TRBD1 or TRBD2 (5 bases each). Germline CDR1 and CDR2: MNHEY and SVGEGT. The CDR3 is made up of 14 amino acids. Trimming removed 5 bases at V and 4 bases at J, with 14 bases between.

This clonotype was observed a few times. The V call is TRBV7-8, the J call TRBJ2-7, with D uncertain. V was trimmed by 1 base and J by 4 bases, leaving 8 bases between them. The CDR3 sequence is 13 residues long. The germline CDR1 and CDR2 sequences are SGHVS and FQNEAQ. The CDR3 nucleotides read TGTGCCAGCAGCTTAGTTCCCCAGTACGAGCAGTACGTC. Encoded protein: CASSLVPQYEQYV.

Only a few counts were recorded for this clonotype. J is TRBJ1-2 and V is TRBV6-1; 7 bases fit TRBD1. The CDR3 runs to 14 residues. The V and J ends lost 5 bases and 4 bases, in that order; junction bases with no gene match: 7. CDR1 and CDR2 from the germline V gene are MNHNS and SASEGT. CDR3 nucleotide sequence: TGTGCCAGCAGTCTTGGACAGGACCGCTATGGCTACACCTTC. It codes for CASSLGQDRYGYTF.

As DNA, the CDR3 is TGCAGCGTCCCTCGACTAGCTTCGGATACGCAGTATTTT. Translation gives CSVPRLASDTQYF. The chain couples TRBV29-1 to TRBJ2-3; 7 nucleotides match TRBD2. The CDR3 sequence is 13 residues long. Trimming took 6 bases from V and 6 from J; bases not matched to a gene: 9. Per the germline V gene, CDR1 is SQVTM and CDR2 is ANQGSEA.

The V gene is TRBV20-1, the J gene TRBJ1-2, with a weak D call TRBD1 (5 bases). This CDR3 has 13 residues. Germline V gene data show CDR1 as DFQATT and CDR2 as SNEGSKA (reference sequence). V lost 2 bases and J 7 bases, leaving 14 bases between the germline ends. CDR3 bases: TGCAGTGCTAGACCGCAGGGTAATCCTGGCTACACCTTC. Protein: CSARPQGNPGYTF.

The chain is built from TRBV7-9 and TRBJ2-1; 11 positions match TRBD2. This CDR3 spans 16 amino acids. Per germline, CDR1 SEHNR and CDR2 FQNEAQ (reference sequence). Losses at the gene ends were 5 bases for V and 4 bases for J; bases not matched to a gene: 7. The DNA for the CDR3 is TGTGCCAGCAGCACGCCGGGACTAGCGGCATACAATGAGCAGTTCTTC. Amino acid sequence: CASSTPGLAAYNEQFF.

The chain recombines TRBV24-1 with TRBJ2-2, with a tentative D call TRBD1 (6 bases). This CDR3 comprises 16 residues. Germline values: CDR1 KGHDR, CDR2 SFDVKD. Trimming stripped 4 bases from V and 5 bases from J, with 16 bases between. CDR3 protein: CATSDPTSGQTGELFF. DNA for the CDR3: TGTGCCACCAGTGACCCTACCTCCGGACAGACCGGGGAGCTGTTTTTT.

The chain combines TRBV4-1 with TRBJ2-5; 10 positions match TRBD1. CDR3 length equals 17 residues. Trimming cost V 2 bases and J 5 bases; bases outside gene matches: 11. CDR1 is MGHRA, CDR2 YSYEKL, per germline. In DNA, the CDR3 is TGCGCCAGCAGCCAAAACCCCGGACAGGGGGGAATGGAGACCCAGTACTTC. This encodes CASSQNPGQGGMETQYF.

This clonotype was counted between two and nine times. The chain uses TRBV12-3 or TRBV12-4 and TRBJ2-6, with unresolved D. CDR3 length: 13 residues. Trimming cost V 6 bases and J 2 bases, with 5 bases left between them. The CDR3 is CASSTPGANVLTF. The CDR3 DNA is TGTGCCAGCAGCACCCCTGGGGCCAACGTCCTGACTTTC.

The V and J genes are TRBV18 and TRBJ2-1; 12 bases match TRBD1. The CDR3 totals 15 residues. Germline loops: CDR1 KGHSH, CDR2 LQKENI. With V trimmed by 3 bases and J by 9 bases, 6 bases remained unmatched. CDR3 coding DNA: TGTGCCAGCTCACCCGGGACAGGGGGCTTTCTTGAGCAGTTCTTC. Translation: CASSPGTGGFLEQFF.

The sample holds many counts of this clonotype. The chain is built from TRBV7-8 and TRBJ2-1; TRBD2 matches at 13 bases. V was pared by 0 bases and J by 0 bases, with 2 bases of the junction left unmatched. CDR3 size: 18 residues. Germline lookup yields CDR1 SGHVS and CDR2 FQNEAQ. DNA for the CDR3: TGTGCCAGCAGCTTAGCTCGGACTAGCGGGAGCTCCTACAATGAGCAGTTCTTC. Translated: CASSLARTSGSSYNEQFF.

This chain joins TRBV6-2 or TRBV6-3 and TRBJ1-3; D is undetermined. V was cut by 7 bases and J by 0 bases, with 16 bases left in between. CDR1 and CDR2 (germline): MNHEY, SVGEGT. CDR3 size: 16 residues. The CDR3 here is CASTSHAWSSGNTIYF. DNA for the CDR3: TGTGCCAGCACCTCACACGCCTGGAGCTCTGGAAACACCATATATTTT.

V usage is TRBV11-3 and J usage is TRBJ1-1; perhaps TRBD1 as D (5 bases). Between the trimmed V and J ends, which lost 5 bases and 10 bases, there was a span of 20 bases. Germline CDR1 SGHNT, CDR2 YENEEA. The CDR3 extends over 14 amino acids. The CDR3, as DNA: TGTGCCAGCAGCGCGGGCCAGCAGGGCTCGAGAGCTTTCTTT. Amino acid sequence: CASSAGQQGSRAFF.

This clonotype was seen many times. The chain employs TRBV7-2 and TRBJ2-2; maybe TRBD1 (5 bases). The germline gives CDR1 SGHTA, CDR2 FQGNSA. CDR3 length: 16 amino acids. V lost 3 bases and J 4 bases, leaving 15 bases between the germline ends. As DNA, the CDR3 is TGTGCCAGCAGCTTTGGGGCCCGATCGAGCACCGGGGAGCTGTTTTTT. Its translation: CASSFGARSSTGELFF.

This chain connects TRBV29-1 to TRBJ2-5; TRBD2 might be the D (6 bases). In germline, CDR1 is SQVTM, CDR2 ANQGSEA. The CDR3 consists of 13 residues. The V end was cut by 4 bases, the J end by 2 bases, with 11 bases between. In nucleotides, the CDR3 is TGCAGCGTTGTATTAGCGGCACAAGAGACCCAGTACTTC. Residues: CSVVLAAQETQYF.

The sample holds many counts of this clonotype. The J gene is TRBJ2-5, the V gene TRBV7-6; D gene uncertain. The CDR3 runs to 16 residues. Germline values: CDR1 SGHVS, CDR2 FNYEAQ. V lost 2 bases to trimming and J lost 1 base, with 14 bases between them. The CDR3 loop reads CASSLNSEYLQETQYF. The CDR3 nucleotides are TGTGCCAGCAGCTTAAATTCGGAATACCTCCAAGAGACCCAGTACTTC.

This clonotype turned up a few times. V usage is TRBV10-3 and J usage is TRBJ1-2; no definite D call. V was trimmed by 10 bases and J by 2 bases, leaving 14 bases between them. Germline V gene data show CDR1 as ENHRY and CDR2 as SYGVKD. The CDR3 runs to 13 residues. The CDR3 sequence: CASRGVGNYGYTF. The CDR3 nucleotides are TGTGCCAGTCGGGGTGTTGGGAACTATGGCTACACCTTC.

This clonotype was recorded many times. The chain is built from TRBV7-2 and TRBJ2-7; the D is unclear. Trimming cost V 2 bases and J 2 bases, with 7 bases left between them. Looked up from germline, CDR1 is SGHTA and CDR2 is FQGNSA. The CDR3 runs to 13 residues. The CDR3: CASSLTATYEQYF. The CDR3 nucleotides are TGTGCCAGCAGCTTAACTGCTACCTACGAGCAGTACTTC.

This clonotype appeared a few times. CDR3 residues: CAWRGTENSPLHF. The CDR3 bases are TGTGCCTGGAGGGGGACAGAAAATTCACCCCTCCACTTT. The chain employs TRBV30 and TRBJ1-6; 7 bases match TRBD1. The J segment lost 7 bases and the V segment lost 3 bases, leaving 3 bases of the junction unmatched. The CDR3 loop spans 13 amino acids. The germline gives CDR1 GTSNPN, CDR2 SVGIG (reference sequence).

The CDR3 bases are TGTGCCAGCAGTTCGGGGACTGTGTTTGGTGGGGCCAACGTCCTGACTTTC. It codes for CASSSGTVFGGANVLTF. The chain recombines TRBV6-2 or TRBV6-3 with TRBJ2-6; possibly TRBD2 for D (6 bases). This CDR3 contains 17 residues. Germline V gene lookup returns CDR1 MNHEY and CDR2 SVGEGT. V gave up 4 bases and J gave up 3 bases, with 16 bases separating them.

In its sample, this clonotype was seen many times. The rearrangement joins TRBV7-2 to TRBJ2-6; D might be TRBD1 (6 bases). Trimming removed 8 bases at V and 0 bases at J, with 11 bases between. Germline CDR1 SGHTA, CDR2 FQGNSA. The length of the CDR3 is 15 residues. This CDR3 reads CASAIQGSGANVLTF. CDR3 coding DNA: TGTGCCAGCGCGATACAGGGCTCTGGGGCCAACGTCCTGACTTTC. Full variable domain (rest looked up from reference TRBV7-2 and TRBJ2-6): GAGVSQSPSNKVTEKGKDVELRCDPISGHTALYWYRQSLGQGLEFLIYFQGNSAPDKSGLPSDRFSAERTGGSVSTLTIQRTQQEDSAVYLCASAIQGSGANVLTFGAGSRLTVL.

This clonotype was observed a few times. The chain links TRBV7-3 to TRBJ2-7; the D gene could be TRBD1 or TRBD2 (5 bases each). CDR3 size: 14 residues. The germline V gene has CDR1 SGHTA and CDR2 FQGTGA. Trimming took 1 base from V and 4 from J, leaving 11 bases between them. The CDR3 region is CASSLRGSGYEQYF. DNA of the CDR3: TGTGCCAGCAGCTTAAGGGGGAGTGGTTACGAGCAGTACTTC.

V gene TRBV7-2 combines with J gene TRBJ1-1; D remains ambiguous. There are 15 residues in the CDR3. Trimming stripped 6 bases from V and 1 base from J, with 15 bases between. The germline V gene has CDR1 SGHTA and CDR2 FQGNSA. The CDR3 nucleotides are TGTGCCAGCAGTCTTAATGCTAAAGCGAACACTGAAGCTTTCTTT. It is translated as CASSLNAKANTEAFF.